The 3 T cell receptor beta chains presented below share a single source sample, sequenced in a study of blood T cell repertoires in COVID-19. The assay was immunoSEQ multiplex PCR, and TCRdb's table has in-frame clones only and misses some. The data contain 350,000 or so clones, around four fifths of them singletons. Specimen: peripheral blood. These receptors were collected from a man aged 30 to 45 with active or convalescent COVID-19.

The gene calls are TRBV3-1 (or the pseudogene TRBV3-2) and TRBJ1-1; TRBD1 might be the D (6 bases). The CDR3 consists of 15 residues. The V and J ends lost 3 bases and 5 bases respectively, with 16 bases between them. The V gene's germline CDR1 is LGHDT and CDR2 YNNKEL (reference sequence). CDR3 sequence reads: CASSHSPDRWTEAFF. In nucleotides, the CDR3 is TGTGCCAGCAGCCATTCCCCCGACAGGTGGACTGAAGCTTTCTTT.

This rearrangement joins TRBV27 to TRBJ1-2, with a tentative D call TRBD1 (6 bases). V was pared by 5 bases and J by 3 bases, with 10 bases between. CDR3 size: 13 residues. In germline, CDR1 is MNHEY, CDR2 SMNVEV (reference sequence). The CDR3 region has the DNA TGTGCCAGCAGTGAGGCAGGGGACTATGGCTACACCTTC. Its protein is CASSEAGDYGYTF.

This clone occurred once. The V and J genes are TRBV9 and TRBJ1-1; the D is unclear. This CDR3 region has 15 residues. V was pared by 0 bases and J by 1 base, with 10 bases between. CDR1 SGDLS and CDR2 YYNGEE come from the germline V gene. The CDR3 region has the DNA TGTGCCAGCAGCGTAGGTGGGTCAGGGAACACTGAAGCTTTCTTT. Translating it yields CASSVGGSGNTEAFF.